The clone carrying this T cell receptor (beta chain) was recorded at least ten times. The entry originates in a study of T cells in Graves' hyperthyroidism and ophthalmopathy. After removal of 5 bases from V and 3 bases from J, the junction contained 3 bases not matched to a gene. Germline CDR1 and CDR2: SNHLY and FYNNEI. The CDR3 spans 13 residues. No progression to ophthalmopathy during 18 months of follow-up defined stable disease. Criteria for exclusion of patients were uncontrolled infection, other autoimmune disease, pregnancy or lactation. The source material, RNA transcripts, was used to amplify TCR beta CDR3 regions. The HTBI primer set drove a first-round RT-PCR of the TCR CDR3. TCRdb used MiXCR to reprocess the multiplex PCR reads, holding one entry per CDR3 protein. This table has about 360,000 distinct CDR3 sequences, roughly an eighth appearing once.

J is TRBJ2-7 and V is TRBV2, with 8 positions matching TRBD1. Sequencing was performed on blood. The clonotype was recovered from a woman younger than 35 with Graves' hyperthyroidism. The CDR3 nucleotides are TGTGCCAGCAGTAATACAGGGGGCTACGAGCAGTACTTC. This gives the protein CASSNTGGYEQYF. The full variable domain, rest sourced from reference TRBV2 and TRBJ2-7, is EPEVTQTPSHQVTQMGQEVILRCVPISNHLYFYWYRQILGQKVEFLVSFYNNEISEKSEIFDDQFSVERPDGSNFTLKIRSTKLEDSAMYFCASSNTGGYEQYFGPGTRLTVT.